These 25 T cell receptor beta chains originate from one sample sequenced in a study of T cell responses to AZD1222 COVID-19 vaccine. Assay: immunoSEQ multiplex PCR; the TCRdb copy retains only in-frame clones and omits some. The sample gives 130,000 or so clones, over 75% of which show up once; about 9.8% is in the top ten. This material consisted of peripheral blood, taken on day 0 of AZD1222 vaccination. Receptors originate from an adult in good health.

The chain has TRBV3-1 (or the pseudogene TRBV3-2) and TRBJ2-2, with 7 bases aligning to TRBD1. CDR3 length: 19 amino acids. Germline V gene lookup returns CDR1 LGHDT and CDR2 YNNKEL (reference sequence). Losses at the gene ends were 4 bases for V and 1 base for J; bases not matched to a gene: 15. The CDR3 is CASSPRQGAGLGNTGELFF. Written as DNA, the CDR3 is TGTGCCAGCAGCCCCCGACAGGGCGCGGGCCTGGGGAACACCGGGGAGCTGTTTTTT.

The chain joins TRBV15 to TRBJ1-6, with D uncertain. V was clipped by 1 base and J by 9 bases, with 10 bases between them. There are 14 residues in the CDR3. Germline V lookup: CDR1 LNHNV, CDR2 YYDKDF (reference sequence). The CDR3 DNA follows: TGTGCCACCAGCAGAGTGTCAGCTTCTTCACCCCTCCACTTT. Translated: CATSRVSASSPLHF.

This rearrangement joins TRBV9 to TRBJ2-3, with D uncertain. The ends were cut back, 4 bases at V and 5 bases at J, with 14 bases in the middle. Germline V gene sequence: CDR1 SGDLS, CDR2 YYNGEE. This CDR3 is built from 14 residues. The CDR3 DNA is TGTGCCAGCAGCCAAGGCGCGGCCAAAGATACGCAGTATTTT. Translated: CASSQGAAKDTQYF.

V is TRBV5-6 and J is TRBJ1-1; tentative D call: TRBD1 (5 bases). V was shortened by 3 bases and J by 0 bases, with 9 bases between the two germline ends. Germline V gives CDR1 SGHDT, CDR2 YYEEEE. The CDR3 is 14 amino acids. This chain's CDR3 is CASSWGRMNTEAFF. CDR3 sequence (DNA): TGTGCCAGCAGCTGGGGACGGATGAACACTGAAGCTTTCTTT.

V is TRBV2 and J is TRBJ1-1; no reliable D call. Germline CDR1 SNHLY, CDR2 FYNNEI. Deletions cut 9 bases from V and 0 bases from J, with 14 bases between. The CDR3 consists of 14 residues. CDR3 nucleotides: TGTGCCAGTGCACTCCGGGAAATGAACACTGAAGCTTTCTTT. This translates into CASALREMNTEAFF.

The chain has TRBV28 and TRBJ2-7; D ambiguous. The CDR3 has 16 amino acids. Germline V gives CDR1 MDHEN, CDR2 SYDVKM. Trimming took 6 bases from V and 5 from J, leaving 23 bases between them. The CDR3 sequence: CASRPSRAPVADEQYF. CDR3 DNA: TGTGCCAGCAGGCCGTCCCGGGCCCCTGTTGCTGACGAGCAGTACTTC.

The CDR3: CASLGTSTWNEQFF. CDR3 DNA sequence: TGTGCCAGTCTAGGAACTAGCACGTGGAATGAGCAGTTCTTC. The chain joins TRBV6-5 to TRBJ2-1; maybe TRBD2 (6 bases). The CDR3 length is 14 residues. Trimming removed 9 bases from V and 7 bases from J, with 19 bases in between. The germline V gene has CDR1 MNHEY and CDR2 SVGAGI.

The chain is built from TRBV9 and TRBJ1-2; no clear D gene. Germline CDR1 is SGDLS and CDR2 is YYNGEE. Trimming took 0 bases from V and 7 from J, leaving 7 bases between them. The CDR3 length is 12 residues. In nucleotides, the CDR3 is TGTGCCAGCAGCGTAGGAGCTGGTGGCTACACCTTC. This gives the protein CASSVGAGGYTF.

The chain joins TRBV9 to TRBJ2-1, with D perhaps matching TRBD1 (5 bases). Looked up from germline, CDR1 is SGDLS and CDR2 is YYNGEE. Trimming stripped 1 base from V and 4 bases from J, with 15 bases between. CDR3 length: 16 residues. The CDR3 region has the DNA TGTGCCAGCAGCGTATTGTCCCAGGGAATGTACAATGAGCAGTTCTTC. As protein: CASSVLSQGMYNEQFF. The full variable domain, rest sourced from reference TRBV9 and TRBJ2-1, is DSGVTQTPKHLITATGQRVTLRCSPRSGDLSVYWYQQSLDQGLQFLIQYYNGEERAKGNILERFSAQQFPDLHSELNLSSLELGDSALYFCASSVLSQGMYNEQFFGPGTRLTVL.

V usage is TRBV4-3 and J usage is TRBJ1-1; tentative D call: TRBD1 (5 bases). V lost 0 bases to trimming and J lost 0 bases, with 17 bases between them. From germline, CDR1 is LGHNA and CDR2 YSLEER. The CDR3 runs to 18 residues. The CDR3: CASSQDRAGWAMNTEAFF. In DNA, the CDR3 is TGCGCCAGCAGCCAAGACAGGGCCGGATGGGCGATGAACACTGAAGCTTTCTTT.

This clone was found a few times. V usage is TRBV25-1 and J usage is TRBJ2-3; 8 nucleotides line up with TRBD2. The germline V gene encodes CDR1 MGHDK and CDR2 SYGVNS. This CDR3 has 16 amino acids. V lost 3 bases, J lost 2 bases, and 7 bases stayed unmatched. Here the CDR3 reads CASSEATSGYTDTQYF. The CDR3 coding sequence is TGTGCCAGCAGTGAGGCTACTAGCGGTTACACAGATACGCAGTATTTT.

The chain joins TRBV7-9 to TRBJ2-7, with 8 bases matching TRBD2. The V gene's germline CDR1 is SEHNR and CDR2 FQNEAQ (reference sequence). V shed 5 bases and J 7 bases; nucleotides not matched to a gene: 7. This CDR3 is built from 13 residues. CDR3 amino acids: CASSRAGVQEQYF. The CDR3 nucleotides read TGTGCCAGCAGCCGAGCGGGAGTACAGGAGCAGTACTTC.

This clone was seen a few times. DNA for the CDR3: TGTGCCAGCTCACCAAACGATGAGCAGTTCTTC. Residues: CASSPNDEQFF. This chain connects TRBV18 to TRBJ2-1; the D is unclear. Trimming shortened V by 2 bases and J by 8 bases, and 4 bases separated the two germline ends. The CDR3 consists of 11 residues. The germline V gene has CDR1 KGHSH and CDR2 LQKENI.

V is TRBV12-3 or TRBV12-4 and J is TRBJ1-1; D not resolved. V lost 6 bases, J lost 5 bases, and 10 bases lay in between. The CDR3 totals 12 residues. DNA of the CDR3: TGTGCCAGCAGCTCTGACGGGACTGAAGCTTTCTTT. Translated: CASSSDGTEAFF.

The CDR3 reads CASSQFVENTEAFF. CDR3 nucleotides: TGTGCCAGCAGCCAATTTGTGGAGAACACTGAAGCTTTCTTT. This rearrangement joins TRBV3-1 (or the pseudogene TRBV3-2) to TRBJ1-1; D ambiguous. CDR3 size: 14 residues. CDR1 LGHDT and CDR2 YNNKEL come from the germline V gene (reference sequence). Trimming left V 2 bases short and J 1 base short, with 8 bases between.

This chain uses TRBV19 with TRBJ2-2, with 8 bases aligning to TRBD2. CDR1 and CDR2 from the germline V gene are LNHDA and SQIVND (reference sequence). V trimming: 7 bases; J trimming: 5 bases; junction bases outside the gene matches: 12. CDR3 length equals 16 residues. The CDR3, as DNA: TGTGCCAGTAAACAGCCGGGACTAGGCGGTACCGGGGAGCTGTTTTTT. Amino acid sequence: CASKQPGLGGTGELFF.

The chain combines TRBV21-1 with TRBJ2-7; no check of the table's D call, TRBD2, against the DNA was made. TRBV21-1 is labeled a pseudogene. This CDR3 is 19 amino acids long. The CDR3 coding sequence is TGTGCCAGCAGCAAAGGAGGGGGGTGTAGCGGGAGGGCCCGGGGCGAGCAGTACTTC. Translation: CASSKGGGCSGRARGEQYF.

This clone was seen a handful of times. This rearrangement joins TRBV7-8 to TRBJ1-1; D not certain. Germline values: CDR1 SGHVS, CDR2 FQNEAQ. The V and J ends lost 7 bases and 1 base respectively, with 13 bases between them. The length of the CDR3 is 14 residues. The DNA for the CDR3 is TGTGCCAGCACTCGAGGCGGGAAGAACACTGAAGCTTTCTTT. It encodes CASTRGGKNTEAFF.

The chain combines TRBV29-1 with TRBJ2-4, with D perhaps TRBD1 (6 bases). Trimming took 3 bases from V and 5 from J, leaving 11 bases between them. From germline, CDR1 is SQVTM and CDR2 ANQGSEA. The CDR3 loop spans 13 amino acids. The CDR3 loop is CSVDIGQQNIQYF. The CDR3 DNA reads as TGCAGCGTTGATATAGGACAGCAAAACATTCAGTACTTC.

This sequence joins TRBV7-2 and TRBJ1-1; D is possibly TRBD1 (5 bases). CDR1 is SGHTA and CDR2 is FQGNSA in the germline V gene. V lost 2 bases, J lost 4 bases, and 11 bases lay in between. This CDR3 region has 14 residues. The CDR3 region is CASSLIRGGTEAFF. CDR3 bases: TGTGCCAGCAGCTTAATAAGGGGCGGCACTGAAGCTTTCTTT.

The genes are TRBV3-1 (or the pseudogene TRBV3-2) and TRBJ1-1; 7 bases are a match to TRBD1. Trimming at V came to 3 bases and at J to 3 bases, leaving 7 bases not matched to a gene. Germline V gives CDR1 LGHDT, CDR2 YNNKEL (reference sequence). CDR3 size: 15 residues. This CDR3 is CASSHYDRADTEAFF. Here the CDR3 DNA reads TGTGCCAGCAGCCATTACGACAGGGCCGACACTGAAGCTTTCTTT.

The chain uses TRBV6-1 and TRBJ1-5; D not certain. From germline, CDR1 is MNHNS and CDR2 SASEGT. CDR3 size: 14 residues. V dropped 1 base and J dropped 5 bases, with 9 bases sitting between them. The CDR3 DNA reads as TGTGCCAGCAGTGAAGTGGGGAGATATCAGCCCCAGCATTTT. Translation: CASSEVGRYQPQHF.

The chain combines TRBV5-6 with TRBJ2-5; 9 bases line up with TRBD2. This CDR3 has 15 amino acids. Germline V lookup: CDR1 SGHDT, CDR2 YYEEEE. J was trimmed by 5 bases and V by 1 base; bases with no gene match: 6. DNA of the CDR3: TGTGCCAGCAGCTTGAAGGGACTAGCTGCGGAGACCCAGTACTTC. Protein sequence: CASSLKGLAAETQYF.

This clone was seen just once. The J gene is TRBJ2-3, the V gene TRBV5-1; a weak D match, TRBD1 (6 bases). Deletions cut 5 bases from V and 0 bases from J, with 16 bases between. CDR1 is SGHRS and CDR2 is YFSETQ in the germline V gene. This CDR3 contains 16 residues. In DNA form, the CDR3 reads TGCGCCAGCAGTCAGGGGTGGTTTTCTAGCACAGATACGCAGTATTTT. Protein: CASSQGWFSSTDTQYF.

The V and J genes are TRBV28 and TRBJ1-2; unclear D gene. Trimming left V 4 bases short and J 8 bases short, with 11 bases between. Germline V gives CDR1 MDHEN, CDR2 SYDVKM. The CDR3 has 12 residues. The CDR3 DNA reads TGTGCCAGCAGTTCTGGCCCCTCGGGCTACACCTTC. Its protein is CASSSGPSGYTF.